This T cell receptor beta chain derives from a study of T cells in Graves' hyperthyroidism and ophthalmopathy. Overall study results and limits: A median around 6.4 months before onset, the model predicted ophthalmopathy.

This clonotype appeared many times. Its antigen is still unknown. Using RNA transcripts as the source, TCR beta CDR3 regions were amplified. An initial round of RT-PCR targeting the TCR CDR3 relied on the HTBI primer set. One entry per CDR3 protein results from TCRdb running MiXCR on the multiplex PCR reads. Of roughly 740,000 distinct CDR3 sequences detected, about 17% appear once; the ten largest clones hold around 7.7%. The authors obtained PBMCs from 7.5 to 10 ml of fresh peripheral blood. After removal of 3 bases from V and 2 bases from J, the junction contained 5 bases not matched to a gene. The CDR3 runs 15 residues. In germline, CDR1 is LNHNV, CDR2 YYDKDF (reference sequence).

The sequencing sample was made of blood. This TCR was recovered from a young man with Graves' hyperthyroidism. The chain joins TRBV15 to TRBJ2-7; 9 bases line up with TRBD1. CDR3 DNA sequence: TGTGCCACCAGCAGGGGAAGACAGGGGGCCTACGAGCAGTACTTC. Protein product: CATSRGRQGAYEQYF.